This T cell receptor (beta chain) was identified in a study of T cells in Graves' hyperthyroidism and ophthalmopathy. This CDR3 comprises 13 residues. The V gene's germline CDR1 is GTSNPN and CDR2 SVGIG (reference sequence). V lost 8 bases to trimming and J lost 4 bases, with 15 bases between them. Many counts were recorded for this clonotype. TCR beta CDR3 region amplification was performed from RNA transcripts. First-round RT-PCR with HTBI primers amplified the TCR CDR3 region. Each CDR3 protein gets one entry after TCRdb re-called the multiplex PCR reads with MiXCR. The sample gives roughly 380,000 distinct CDR3 sequences, approximately 14% of which show up once; roughly 9.6% is in the top ten.

The chain recombines TRBV30 with TRBJ1-3; D is unclear. This sequence was found in an older woman with Graves' hyperthyroidism. The sample consisted of blood. The CDR3 here is CAGGKFLGNTIYF. The CDR3 nucleotides are TGTGCCGGTGGAAAGTTTTTGGGAAACACCATATATTTT.